Described below is a single TCR beta chain sequence and its context. The source of the sample is a study of cytomegalovirus exposure and HLA in healthy donors. PCR employed 60 Vbeta and 13 Jbeta primers. The data were produced by immunoSEQ multiplex PCR, yet TCRdb's version contains in-frame clones alone and is incomplete. Here the sample spans about 140,000 clones, 70% to 90% being singletons. Germline values: CDR1 SEHNR, CDR2 FQNEAQ (reference sequence). V lost 5 bases to trimming and J lost 1 base, with 11 bases between them. This CDR3 contains 14 residues. J is TRBJ1-1 and V is TRBV7-9, with a weak D call TRBD1 (5 bases). The source is a woman between 40 and 50 years old in good health and CMV-seronegative. The sequenced material came from PBMCs. For the CDR3, the DNA is TGTGCCAGCAGCCCCAGACAGACGAACACTGAAGCTTTCTTT. Translation gives CASSPRQTNTEAFF.